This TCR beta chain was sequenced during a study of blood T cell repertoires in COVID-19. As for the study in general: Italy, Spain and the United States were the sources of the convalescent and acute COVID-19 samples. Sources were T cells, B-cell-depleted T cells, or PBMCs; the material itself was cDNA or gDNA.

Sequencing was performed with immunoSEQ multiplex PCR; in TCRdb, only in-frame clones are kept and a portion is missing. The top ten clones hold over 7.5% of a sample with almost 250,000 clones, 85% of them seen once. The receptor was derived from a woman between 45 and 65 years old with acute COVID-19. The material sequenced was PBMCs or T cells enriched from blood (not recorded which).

CDR3 sequence: CASSKGQWSNQPQHF. In DNA, the CDR3 is TGTGCCAGCAGCAAGGGACAGTGGAGCAATCAGCCCCAGCATTTT. The chain is built from TRBV7-9 and TRBJ1-5; 7 nucleotides agree with TRBD1. The CDR3 is made up of 15 amino acids. Germline CDR1 reads SEHNR; CDR2 reads FQNEAQ (reference sequence). V trimming: 5 bases; J trimming: 1 base; junction bases outside the gene matches: 5.